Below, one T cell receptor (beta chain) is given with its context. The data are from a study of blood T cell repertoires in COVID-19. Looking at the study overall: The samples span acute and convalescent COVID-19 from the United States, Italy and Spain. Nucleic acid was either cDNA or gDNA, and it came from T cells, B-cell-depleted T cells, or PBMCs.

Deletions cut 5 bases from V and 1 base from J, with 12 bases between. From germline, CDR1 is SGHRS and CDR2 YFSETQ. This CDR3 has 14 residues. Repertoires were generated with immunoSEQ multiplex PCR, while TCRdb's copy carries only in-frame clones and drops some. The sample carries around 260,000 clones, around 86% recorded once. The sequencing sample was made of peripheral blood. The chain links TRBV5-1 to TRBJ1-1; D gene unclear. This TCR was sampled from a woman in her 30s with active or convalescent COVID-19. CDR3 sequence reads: CASRTAGENTEAFF. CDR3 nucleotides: TGCGCCAGCAGGACTGCGGGAGAGAACACTGAAGCTTTCTTT.